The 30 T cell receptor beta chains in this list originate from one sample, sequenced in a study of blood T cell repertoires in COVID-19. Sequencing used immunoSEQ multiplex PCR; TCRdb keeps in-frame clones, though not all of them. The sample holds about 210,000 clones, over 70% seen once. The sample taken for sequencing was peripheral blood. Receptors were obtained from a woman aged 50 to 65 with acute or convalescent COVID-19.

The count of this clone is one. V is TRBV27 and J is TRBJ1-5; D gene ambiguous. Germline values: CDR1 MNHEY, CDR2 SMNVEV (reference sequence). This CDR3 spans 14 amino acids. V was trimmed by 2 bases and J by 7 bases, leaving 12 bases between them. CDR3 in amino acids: CASSLGDARQPQHF. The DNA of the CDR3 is TGTGCCAGCAGTTTAGGAGATGCGAGGCAGCCCCAGCATTTT.

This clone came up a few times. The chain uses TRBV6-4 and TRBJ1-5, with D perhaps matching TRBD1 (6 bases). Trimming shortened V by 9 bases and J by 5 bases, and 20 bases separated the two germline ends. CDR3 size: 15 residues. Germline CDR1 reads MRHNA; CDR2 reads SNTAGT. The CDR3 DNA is TGTGCCAGTCATAATCCAGGGGTGCGCGATCAGCCCCAGCATTTT. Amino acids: CASHNPGVRDQPQHF.

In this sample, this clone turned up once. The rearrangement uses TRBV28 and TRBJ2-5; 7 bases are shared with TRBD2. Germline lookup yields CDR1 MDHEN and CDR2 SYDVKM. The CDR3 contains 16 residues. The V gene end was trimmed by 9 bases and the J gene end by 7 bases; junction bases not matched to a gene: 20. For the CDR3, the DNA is TGTGCCAGTACCCCCGGGGAGAAAGGGCGGGGGTGGACCCAGTACTTC. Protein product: CASTPGEKGRGWTQYF.

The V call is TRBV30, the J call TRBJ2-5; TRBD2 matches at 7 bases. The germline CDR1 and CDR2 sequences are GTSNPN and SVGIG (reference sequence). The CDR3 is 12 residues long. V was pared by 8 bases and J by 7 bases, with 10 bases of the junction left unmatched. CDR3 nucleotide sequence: TGTGCCACCAGCGGGAACGGGGGGACCCAGTACTTC. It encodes CATSGNGGTQYF.

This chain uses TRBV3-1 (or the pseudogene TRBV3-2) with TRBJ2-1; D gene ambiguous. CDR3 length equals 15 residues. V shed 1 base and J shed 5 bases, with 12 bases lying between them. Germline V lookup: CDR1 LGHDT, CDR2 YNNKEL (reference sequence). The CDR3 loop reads CASSQARANDNEQFF. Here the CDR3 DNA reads TGTGCCAGCAGCCAAGCGCGAGCGAATGACAATGAGCAGTTCTTC.

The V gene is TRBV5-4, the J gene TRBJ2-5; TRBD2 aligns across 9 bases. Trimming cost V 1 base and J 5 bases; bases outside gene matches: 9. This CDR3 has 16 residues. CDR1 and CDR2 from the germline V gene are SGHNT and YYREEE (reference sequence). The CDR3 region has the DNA TGTGCCAGCAGCTTGAGAGCGGGAGGACGGGAGGAGACCCAGTACTTC. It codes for CASSLRAGGREETQYF.

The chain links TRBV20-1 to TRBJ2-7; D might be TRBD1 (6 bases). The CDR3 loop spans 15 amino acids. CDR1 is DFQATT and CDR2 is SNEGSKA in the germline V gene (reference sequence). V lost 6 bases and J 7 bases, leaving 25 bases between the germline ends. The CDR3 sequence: CSASDTGTIRLEQYF. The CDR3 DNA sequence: TGCAGTGCCAGTGACACCGGGACAATCCGTCTGGAGCAGTACTTC.

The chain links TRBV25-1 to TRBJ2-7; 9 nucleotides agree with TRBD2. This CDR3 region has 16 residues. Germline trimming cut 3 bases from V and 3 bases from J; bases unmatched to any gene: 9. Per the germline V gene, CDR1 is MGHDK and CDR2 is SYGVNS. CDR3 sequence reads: CASSEAYGREGYEQYF. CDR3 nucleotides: TGTGCCAGCAGTGAGGCCTATGGGCGGGAGGGCTACGAGCAGTACTTC.

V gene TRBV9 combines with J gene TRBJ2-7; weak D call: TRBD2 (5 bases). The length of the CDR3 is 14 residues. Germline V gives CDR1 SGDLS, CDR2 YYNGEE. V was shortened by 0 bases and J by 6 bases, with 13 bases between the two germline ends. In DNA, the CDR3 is TGTGCCAGCAGCGTAGAGCCGGGGTTCGGCGAGCAGTACTTC. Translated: CASSVEPGFGEQYF.

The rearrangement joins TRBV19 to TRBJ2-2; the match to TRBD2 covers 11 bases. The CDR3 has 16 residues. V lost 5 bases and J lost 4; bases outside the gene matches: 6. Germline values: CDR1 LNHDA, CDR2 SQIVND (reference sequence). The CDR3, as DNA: TGTGCCAGTAGTGTTAGCGGGAGGGCAGGCACCGGGGAGCTGTTTTTT. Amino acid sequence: CASSVSGRAGTGELFF.

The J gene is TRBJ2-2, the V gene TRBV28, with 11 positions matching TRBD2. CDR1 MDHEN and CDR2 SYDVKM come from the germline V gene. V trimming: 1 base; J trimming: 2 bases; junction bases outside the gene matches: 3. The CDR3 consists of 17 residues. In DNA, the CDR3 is TGTGCCAGCAGTTTATTGGGACTAGCGGATAACACCGGGGAGCTGTTTTTT. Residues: CASSLLGLADNTGELFF. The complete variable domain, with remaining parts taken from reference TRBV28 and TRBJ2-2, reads DVKVTQSSRYLVKRTGEKVFLECVQDMDHENMFWYRQDPGLGLRLIYFSYDVKMKEKGDIPEGYSVSREKKERFSLILESASTNQTSMYLCASSLLGLADNTGELFFGEGSRLTVL.

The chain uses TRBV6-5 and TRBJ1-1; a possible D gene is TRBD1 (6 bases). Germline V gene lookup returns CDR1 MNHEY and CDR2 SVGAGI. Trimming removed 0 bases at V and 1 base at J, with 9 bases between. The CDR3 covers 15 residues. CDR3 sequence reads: CASSYSNRANTEAFF. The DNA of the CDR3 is TGTGCCAGCAGTTACTCGAACAGGGCGAACACTGAAGCTTTCTTT.

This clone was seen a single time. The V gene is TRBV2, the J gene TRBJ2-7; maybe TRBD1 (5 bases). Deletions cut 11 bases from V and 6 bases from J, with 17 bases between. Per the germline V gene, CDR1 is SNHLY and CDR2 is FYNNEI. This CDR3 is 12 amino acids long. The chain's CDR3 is CALQGSLGEQYF. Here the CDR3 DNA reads TGTGCCCTTCAGGGTAGTTTGGGCGAGCAGTACTTC. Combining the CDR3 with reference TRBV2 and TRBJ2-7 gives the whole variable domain EPEVTQTPSHQVTQMGQEVILRCVPISNHLYFYWYRQILGQKVEFLVSFYNNEISEKSEIFDDQFSVERPDGSNFTLKIRSTKLEDSAMYFCALQGSLGEQYFGPGTRLTVT.

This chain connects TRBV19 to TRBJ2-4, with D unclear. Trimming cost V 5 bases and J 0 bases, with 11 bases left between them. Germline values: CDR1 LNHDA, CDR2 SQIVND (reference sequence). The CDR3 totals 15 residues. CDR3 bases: TGTGCCAGTAGTGGGCCTGGTGAAGCCAAAAACATTCAGTACTTC. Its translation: CASSGPGEAKNIQYF.

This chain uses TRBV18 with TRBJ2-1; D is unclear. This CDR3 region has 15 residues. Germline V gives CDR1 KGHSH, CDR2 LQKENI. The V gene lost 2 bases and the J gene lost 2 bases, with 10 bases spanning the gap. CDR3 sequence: CASSPGDGPYNEQFF. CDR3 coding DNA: TGTGCCAGCTCACCAGGAGATGGTCCCTACAATGAGCAGTTCTTC.

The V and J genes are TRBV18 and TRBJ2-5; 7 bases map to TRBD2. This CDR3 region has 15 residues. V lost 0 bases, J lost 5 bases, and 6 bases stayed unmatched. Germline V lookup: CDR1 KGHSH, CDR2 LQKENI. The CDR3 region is CASSPPRAGAETQYF. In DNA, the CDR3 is TGTGCCAGCTCACCACCGCGGGCGGGAGCGGAGACCCAGTACTTC.

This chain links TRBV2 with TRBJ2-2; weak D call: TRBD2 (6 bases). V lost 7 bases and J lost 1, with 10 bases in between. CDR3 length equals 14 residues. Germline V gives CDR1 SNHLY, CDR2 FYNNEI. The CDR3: CASILRGNTGELFF. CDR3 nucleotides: TGTGCCAGCATCTTGCGGGGGAACACCGGGGAGCTGTTTTTT.

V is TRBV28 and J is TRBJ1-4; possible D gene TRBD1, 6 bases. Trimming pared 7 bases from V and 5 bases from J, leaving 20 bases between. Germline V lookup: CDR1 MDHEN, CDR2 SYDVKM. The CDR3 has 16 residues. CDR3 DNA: TGTGCCAGCACGCCCCTGCCGGGACACGGAAATGAAAAACTGTTTTTT. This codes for CASTPLPGHGNEKLFF.

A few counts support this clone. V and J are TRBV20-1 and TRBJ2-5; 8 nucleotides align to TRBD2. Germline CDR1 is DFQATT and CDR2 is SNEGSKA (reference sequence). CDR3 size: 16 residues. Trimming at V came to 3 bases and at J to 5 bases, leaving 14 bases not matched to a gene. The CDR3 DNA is TGCAGTGCTAGTTCGATCGACGGGACTAGTTTTGAGACCCAGTACTTC. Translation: CSASSIDGTSFETQYF.

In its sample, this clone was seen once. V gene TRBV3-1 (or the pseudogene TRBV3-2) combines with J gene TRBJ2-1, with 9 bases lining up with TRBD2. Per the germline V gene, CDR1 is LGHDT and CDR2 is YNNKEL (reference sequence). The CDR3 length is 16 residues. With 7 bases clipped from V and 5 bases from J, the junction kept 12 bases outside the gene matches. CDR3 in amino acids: CASTPMGVAGDNEQFF. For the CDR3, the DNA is TGTGCCAGCACCCCCATGGGAGTAGCGGGAGACAATGAGCAGTTCTTC.

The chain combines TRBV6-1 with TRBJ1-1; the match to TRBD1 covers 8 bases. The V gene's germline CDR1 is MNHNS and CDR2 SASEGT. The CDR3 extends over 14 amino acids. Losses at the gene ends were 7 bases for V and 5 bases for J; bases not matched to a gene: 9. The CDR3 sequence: CASTLTGVRTEAFF. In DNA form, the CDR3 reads TGTGCCAGCACCCTGACAGGGGTTCGGACTGAAGCTTTCTTT.

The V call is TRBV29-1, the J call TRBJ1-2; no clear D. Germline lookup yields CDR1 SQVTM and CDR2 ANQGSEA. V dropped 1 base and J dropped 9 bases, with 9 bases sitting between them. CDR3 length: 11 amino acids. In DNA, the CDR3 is TGCAGCGTTGAAGGCCGCGGGAGCTACACCTTC. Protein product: CSVEGRGSYTF.

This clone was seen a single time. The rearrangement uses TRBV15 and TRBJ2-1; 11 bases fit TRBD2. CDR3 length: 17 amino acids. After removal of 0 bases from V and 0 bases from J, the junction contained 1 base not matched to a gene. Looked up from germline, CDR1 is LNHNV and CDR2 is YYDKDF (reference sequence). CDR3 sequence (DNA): TGTGCCACCAGCAGAGAGACTAGCGGGAACTCCTACAATGAGCAGTTCTTC. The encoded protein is CATSRETSGNSYNEQFF. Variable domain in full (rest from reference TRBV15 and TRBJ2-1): DAMVIQNPRYQVTQFGKPVTLSCSQTLNHNVMYWYQQKSSQAPKLLFHYYDKDFNNEADTPDNFQSRRPNTSFCFLDIRSPGLGDTAMYLCATSRETSGNSYNEQFFGPGTRLTVL.

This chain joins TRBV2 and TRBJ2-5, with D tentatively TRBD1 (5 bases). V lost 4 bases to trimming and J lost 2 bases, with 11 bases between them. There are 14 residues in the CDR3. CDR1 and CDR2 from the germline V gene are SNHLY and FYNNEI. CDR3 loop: CASSGRQGQETQYF. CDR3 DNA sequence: TGTGCCAGCAGTGGAAGGCAGGGTCAAGAGACCCAGTACTTC.

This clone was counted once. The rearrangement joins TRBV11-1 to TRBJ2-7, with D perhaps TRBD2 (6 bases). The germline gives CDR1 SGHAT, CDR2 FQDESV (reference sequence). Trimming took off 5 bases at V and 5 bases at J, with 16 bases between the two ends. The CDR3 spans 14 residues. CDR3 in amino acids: CASSPRRERDEQYF. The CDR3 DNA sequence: TGTGCCAGCAGCCCACGACGGGAGAGGGACGAGCAGTACTTC. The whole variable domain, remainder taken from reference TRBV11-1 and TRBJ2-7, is EAEVAQSPRYKITEKSQAVAFWCDPISGHATLYWYRQILGQGPELLVQFQDESVVDDSQLPKDRFSAERLKGVDSTLKIQPAELGDSAMYLCASSPRRERDEQYFGPGTRLTVT.

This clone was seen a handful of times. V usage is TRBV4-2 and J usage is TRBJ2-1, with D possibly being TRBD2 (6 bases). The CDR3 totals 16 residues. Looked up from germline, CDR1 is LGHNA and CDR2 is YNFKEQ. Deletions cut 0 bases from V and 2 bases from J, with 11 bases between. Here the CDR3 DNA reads TGTGCCAGCAGCCAAGAGTGGAGGGCGACCTACAATGAGCAGTTCTTC. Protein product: CASSQEWRATYNEQFF.

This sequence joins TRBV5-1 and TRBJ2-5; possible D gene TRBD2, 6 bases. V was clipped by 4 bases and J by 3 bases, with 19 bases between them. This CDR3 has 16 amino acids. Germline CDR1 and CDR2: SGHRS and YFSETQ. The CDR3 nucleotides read TGCGCCAGCAGCCGAGAACCGGACGGGAGCAAAGAGACCCAGTACTTC. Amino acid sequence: CASSREPDGSKETQYF.

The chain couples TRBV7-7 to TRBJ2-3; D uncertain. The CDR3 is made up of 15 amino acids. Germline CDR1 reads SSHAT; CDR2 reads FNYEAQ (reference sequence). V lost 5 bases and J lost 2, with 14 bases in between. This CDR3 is CASSPTRGPTDTQYF. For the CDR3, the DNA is TGTGCCAGCAGCCCCACCAGAGGCCCCACAGATACGCAGTATTTT.

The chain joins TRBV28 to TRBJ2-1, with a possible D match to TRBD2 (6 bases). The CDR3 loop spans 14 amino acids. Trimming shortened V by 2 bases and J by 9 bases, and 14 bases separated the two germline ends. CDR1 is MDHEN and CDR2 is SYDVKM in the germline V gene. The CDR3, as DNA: TGTGCCAGCAGTTTAGATGCCTTCGGGGGTGAGCAGTTCTTC. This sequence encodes CASSLDAFGGEQFF.

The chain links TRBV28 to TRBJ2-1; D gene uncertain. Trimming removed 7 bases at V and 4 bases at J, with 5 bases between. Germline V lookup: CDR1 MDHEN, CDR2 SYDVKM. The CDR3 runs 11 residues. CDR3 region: CASTPYNEQFF. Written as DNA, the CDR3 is TGTGCCAGCACCCCTTACAATGAGCAGTTCTTC.